These 8 T cell receptor beta chains were sequenced from one sample in a study of blood T cell repertoires in COVID-19. Generated by immunoSEQ multiplex PCR, the TCRdb table keeps only in-frame clones and is missing some. Among some 180,000 clones listed, over 80% were seen once. The sample taken for sequencing was peripheral blood. Every receptor here comes from a woman in her thirties or forties with COVID-19, enrolled during active disease.

The sample holds many counts of this clone. The CDR3 reads CASSFSGGEVGTQYF. CDR3 coding DNA: TGCGCCAGCAGCTTTTCAGGGGGCGAGGTGGGTACGCAGTATTTT. The chain employs TRBV5-1 and TRBJ2-3, with 8 nucleotides matching TRBD1. The CDR3 has 15 amino acids. The V gene's germline CDR1 is SGHRS and CDR2 YFSETQ. The V and J ends lost 2 bases and 8 bases, in that order; junction bases with no gene match: 10.

This chain uses TRBV5-4 with TRBJ1-4, with TRBD1 matching over 8 bases. CDR3 length: 14 residues. CDR1 SGHNT and CDR2 YYREEE come from the germline V gene (reference sequence). Trimming removed 4 bases from V and 8 bases from J; junction bases left unmatched: 7. The CDR3 nucleotides read TGTGCCAGCAGCCCAGGGACAGGCCAAGAAAAACTGTTTTTT. Protein sequence: CASSPGTGQEKLFF.

CDR3 sequence reads: CASSYGTGNGNTIYF. CDR3 nucleotides: TGTGCCAGCAGTTACGGGACAGGGAATGGAAACACCATATATTTT. The V gene is TRBV6-5, the J gene TRBJ1-3; the match to TRBD1 covers 9 bases. V was clipped by 2 bases and J by 3 bases; unmatched bases: 2. CDR1 MNHEY and CDR2 SVGAGI come from the germline V gene. CDR3 length equals 15 residues.

This clone was detected only a few times. This CDR3 reads CASSEPGGYSNQPQHF. DNA for the CDR3: TGCGCCAGCAGTGAGCCAGGGGGCTATAGCAATCAGCCCCAGCATTTT. The chain carries TRBV10-2 and TRBJ1-5, with 8 bases aligning to TRBD1. V lost 2 bases and J lost 0; bases outside the gene matches: 3. The CDR3 is made up of 16 amino acids. Per the germline V gene, CDR1 is WSHSY and CDR2 is SAAADI.

The J gene is TRBJ2-3, the V gene TRBV7-2, with a tentative D call TRBD2 (6 bases). The germline V and J ends were trimmed by 3 bases and 0 bases, with 10 bases remaining between them. The CDR3 extends over 15 amino acids. Germline V gene sequence: CDR1 SGHTA, CDR2 FQGNSA. CDR3: CASSLGGASTDTQYF. In DNA, the CDR3 is TGTGCCAGCAGCTTGGGCGGGGCTAGCACAGATACGCAGTATTTT.

This sequence joins TRBV11-2 and TRBJ1-2, with 9 bases matching TRBD1. Germline CDR1 and CDR2: SGHAT and FQNNGV. After removal of 5 bases from V and 2 bases from J, the junction contained 6 bases not matched to a gene. CDR3 length: 15 residues. The CDR3 DNA reads TGTGCCAGCAGCAAAGGGGACAGGGCAAACTATGGCTACACCTTC. It codes for CASSKGDRANYGYTF.

This rearrangement joins TRBV7-5 to TRBJ2-2; TRBD2 reflects the table's D call only, with no check against the DNA. TRBV7-5 is a known pseudogene. The CDR3 contains 16 residues. This CDR3 reads CARSLVLAGVVGELFF. As DNA, the CDR3 is TGTGCCAGAAGCTTAGTTTTAGCGGGAGTGGTCGGGGAGCTGTTTTTT.

The J gene is TRBJ1-1, the V gene TRBV3-1 (or the pseudogene TRBV3-2); a weak D match, TRBD1 (6 bases). Germline V lookup: CDR1 LGHDT, CDR2 YNNKEL (reference sequence). Trimming cost V 5 bases and J 1 base, with 14 bases left between them. The CDR3 covers 15 residues. The DNA for the CDR3 is TGTGCCAGCAGCAAGCCTATGACAGGGAACACTGAAGCTTTCTTT. Its translation is CASSKPMTGNTEAFF.